This T cell receptor (beta chain) was sequenced for a study of blood T cell repertoires in COVID-19. Background on the study: Sources were T cells, B-cell-depleted T cells, or PBMCs; the material itself was cDNA or gDNA.

Authors' processing steps: Reference gene primer amplification in the assay estimated nucleated cell counts. The protocol was immunoSEQ multiplex PCR, while the TCRdb copy is restricted to in-frame clones and leaves out a portion. That table furnishes V, J and clone size, whereas the DNA furnished D and trimming. Of about 240,000 clones in the sample, around 87% were seen once. Across about two dozen US areas, participants ranged in age from roughly 18 to 89 years. This receptor was identified in a woman aged 35 to 49 with acute COVID-19. The source material was PBMCs or T cells enriched from blood (not recorded which).

CDR3 sequence reads: CASSYTTSGRSYEQYF. CDR3 DNA sequence: TGTGCCAGCAGCTACACGACTAGCGGGAGGTCCTACGAGCAGTACTTC. The V gene is TRBV13, the J gene TRBJ2-7, with TRBD2 matching 13 bases. This CDR3 is 16 amino acids long. V shed 4 bases and J 1 base; nucleotides not matched to a gene: 4. CDR1 is PRHDT and CDR2 is FYEKMQ in the germline V gene (reference sequence).